Given below is one TCR beta chain in context. Its antigen is as yet unknown. The data are from a study of CD8 T cell repertoires and HIV-1 epitope variants. Germline loops: CDR1 SGHVS, CDR2 FQNEAQ. CDR3 length: 15 residues. Germline trimming cut 5 bases from V and 5 bases from J; bases unmatched to any gene: 10. TCRdb's copy holds only in-frame clones and misses some; the assay was immunoSEQ multiplex PCR. The table shows almost 6,000 clones, with 65% to 70% occurring only once. The genes are TRBV7-8 and TRBJ2-5; TRBD2 matches at 8 bases. Sequencing was performed on cultured CD8+ T cells derived from PBMCs. This TCR derives from a male donor with HIV. Here the CDR3 DNA reads TGTGCCAGCAGCAACCCGACTAGCGCAACCGAGACCCAGTACTTC. It specifies CASSNPTSATETQYF.